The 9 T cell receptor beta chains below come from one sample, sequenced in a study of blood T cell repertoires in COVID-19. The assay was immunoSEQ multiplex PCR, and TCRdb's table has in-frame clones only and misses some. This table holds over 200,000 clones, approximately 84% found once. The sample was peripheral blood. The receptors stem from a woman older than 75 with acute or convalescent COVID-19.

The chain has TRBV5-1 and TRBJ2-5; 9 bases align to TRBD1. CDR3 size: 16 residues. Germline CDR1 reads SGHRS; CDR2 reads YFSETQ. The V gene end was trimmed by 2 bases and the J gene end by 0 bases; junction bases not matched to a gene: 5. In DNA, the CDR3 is TGCGCCAGCAGCTTAACCGGGACAGGGTACCAAGAGACCCAGTACTTC. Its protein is CASSLTGTGYQETQYF. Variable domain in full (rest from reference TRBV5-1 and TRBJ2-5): KAGVTQTPRYLIKTRGQQVTLSCSPISGHRSVSWYQQTPGQGLQFLFEYFSETQRNKGNFPGRFSGRQFSNSRSEMNVSTLELGDSALYLCASSLTGTGYQETQYFGPGTRLLVL.

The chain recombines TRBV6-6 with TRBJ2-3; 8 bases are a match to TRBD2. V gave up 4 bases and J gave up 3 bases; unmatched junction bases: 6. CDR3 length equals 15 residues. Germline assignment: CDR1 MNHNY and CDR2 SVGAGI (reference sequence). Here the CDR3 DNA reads TGTGCCAGCAGTTCGGGCGGGACTAGGACAGATACGCAGTATTTT. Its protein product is CASSSGGTRTDTQYF.

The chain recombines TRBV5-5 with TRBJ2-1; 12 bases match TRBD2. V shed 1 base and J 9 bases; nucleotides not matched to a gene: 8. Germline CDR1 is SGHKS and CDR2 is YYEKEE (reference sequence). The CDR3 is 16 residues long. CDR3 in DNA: TGTGCCAGCAGCTTGCGGCTAGCGGGAGGGAATGGTGAGCAGTTCTTC. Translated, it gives CASSLRLAGGNGEQFF. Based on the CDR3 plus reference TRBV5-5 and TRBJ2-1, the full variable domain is DAGVTQSPTHLIKTRGQQVTLRCSPISGHKSVSWYQQVLGQGPQFIFQYYEKEERGRGNFPDRFSARQFPNYSSELNVNALLLGDSALYLCASSLRLAGGNGEQFFGPGTRLTVL.

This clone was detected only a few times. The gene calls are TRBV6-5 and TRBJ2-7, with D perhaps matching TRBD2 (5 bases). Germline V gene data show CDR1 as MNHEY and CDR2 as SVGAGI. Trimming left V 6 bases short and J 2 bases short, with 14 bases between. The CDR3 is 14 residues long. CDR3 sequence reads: CASSRTVRAYEQYF. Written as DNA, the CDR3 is TGTGCCAGCAGCCGTACGGTGCGGGCCTACGAGCAGTACTTC.

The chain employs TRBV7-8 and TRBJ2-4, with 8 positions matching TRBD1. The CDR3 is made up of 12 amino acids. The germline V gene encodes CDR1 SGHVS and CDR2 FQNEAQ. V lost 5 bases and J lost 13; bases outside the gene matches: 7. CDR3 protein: CASSQIQGGQYF. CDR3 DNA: TGTGCCAGCAGCCAAATACAGGGGGGCCAGTACTTC.

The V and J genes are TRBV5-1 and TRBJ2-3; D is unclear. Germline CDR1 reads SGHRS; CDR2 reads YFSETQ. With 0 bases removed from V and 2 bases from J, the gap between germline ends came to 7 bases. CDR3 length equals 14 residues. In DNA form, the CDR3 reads TGCGCCAGCAGCTTGGTTATTTCCACAGATACGCAGTATTTT. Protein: CASSLVISTDTQYF. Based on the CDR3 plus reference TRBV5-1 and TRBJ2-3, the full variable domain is KAGVTQTPRYLIKTRGQQVTLSCSPISGHRSVSWYQQTPGQGLQFLFEYFSETQRNKGNFPGRFSGRQFSNSRSEMNVSTLELGDSALYLCASSLVISTDTQYFGPGTRLTVL.

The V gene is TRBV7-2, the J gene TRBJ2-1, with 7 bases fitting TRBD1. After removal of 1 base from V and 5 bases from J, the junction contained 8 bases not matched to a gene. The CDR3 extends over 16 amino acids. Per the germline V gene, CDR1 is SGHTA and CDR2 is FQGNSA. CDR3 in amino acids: CASSLESTGVNNEQFF. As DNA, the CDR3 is TGTGCCAGCAGCTTAGAATCCACAGGGGTGAACAATGAGCAGTTCTTC.

CDR3 in DNA: TGCGCCAGCAGCCAAGATGGACAGGGCAATCAGCCCCAGCATTTT. Protein sequence: CASSQDGQGNQPQHF. The chain recombines TRBV4-1 with TRBJ1-5; 7 bases align to TRBD1. This CDR3 has 15 amino acids. V lost 0 bases and J lost 2; bases outside the gene matches: 1. CDR1 MGHRA and CDR2 YSYEKL come from the germline V gene.

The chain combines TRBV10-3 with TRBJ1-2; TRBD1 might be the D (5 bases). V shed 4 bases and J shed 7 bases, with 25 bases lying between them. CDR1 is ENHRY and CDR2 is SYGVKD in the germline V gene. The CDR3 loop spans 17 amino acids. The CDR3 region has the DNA TGTGCCATCAGTGGCCACGACGACAGAAGGAAAAATTTTGGCTACACCTTC. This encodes CAISGHDDRRKNFGYTF.